These 10 T cell receptor beta chains were all obtained from the same sample, sequenced in a study of CD8 T cells in ankylosing spondylitis. Using its own MiXCR run on the 5' RACE reads, TCRdb lists one record per CDR3 protein. Of roughly 48,000 distinct CDR3 sequences listed, roughly 7.3% are singletons. The sequencing input was blood, either unsorted or a sorted T cell fraction (not recorded which). The receptors originated from a female donor with ankylosing spondylitis or in good health (not recorded which).

This clonotype was detected many times. The gene calls are TRBV11-2 and TRBJ1-1; D perhaps matches TRBD1 (5 bases). This CDR3 comprises 11 residues. V lost 5 bases and J 10 bases, leaving 11 bases between the germline ends. The germline V gene has CDR1 SGHAT and CDR2 FQNNGV. Written as DNA, the CDR3 is TGTGCCAGCAGCGGTATGGGGGGAGCTTTCTTT. It specifies CASSGMGGAFF.

The chain uses TRBV15 and TRBJ1-1; D perhaps matches TRBD1 (6 bases). Trimming stripped 4 bases from V and 0 bases from J, with 15 bases between. This CDR3 comprises 16 residues. Germline V gene sequence: CDR1 LNHNV, CDR2 YYDKDF (reference sequence). Here the CDR3 DNA reads TGTGCCACCAGCAATCCGGGACATAATCTGAACACTGAAGCTTTCTTT. The encoded protein is CATSNPGHNLNTEAFF.

This clonotype was recorded at least ten times. A clone one base away is much larger, so this may be a read error. The chain has TRBV20-1 and TRBJ2-1; the match to TRBD2 covers 10 bases. CDR1 and CDR2 from the germline V gene are DFQATT and SNEGSKA (reference sequence). The CDR3 has 16 residues. Trimming removed 3 bases from V and 5 bases from J; junction bases left unmatched: 10. The CDR3 nucleotides read TGCAGTGCTAGGTGCAGCGGGGGGGCCTACCACAATGAGCAGTTCTTC. Residues: CSARCSGGAYHNEQFF.

This clonotype occurred a few times. The chain is built from TRBV9 and TRBJ2-2; D is unclear. CDR1 and CDR2 (germline): SGDLS, YYNGEE. CDR3 length: 12 residues. Between the trimmed V and J ends, which lost 4 bases and 6 bases, there was a span of 7 bases. CDR3 protein: CASSMSPGELFF. The CDR3 nucleotides read TGTGCCAGCAGCATGAGTCCCGGGGAGCTGTTTTTT. Filled out from reference TRBV9 and TRBJ2-2, the complete variable domain reads DSGVTQTPKHLITATGQRVTLRCSPRSGDLSVYWYQQSLDQGLQFLIQYYNGEERAKGNILERFSAQQFPDLHSELNLSSLELGDSALYFCASSMSPGELFFGEGSRLTVL.

This clonotype was recorded at least ten times. J is TRBJ1-6 and V is TRBV5-1, with D possibly being TRBD1 (5 bases). The germline V and J ends were trimmed by 5 bases and 7 bases, with 19 bases remaining between them. CDR1 and CDR2 (germline): SGHRS, YFSETQ. CDR3 length: 16 residues. CDR3 nucleotides: TGCGCCAGCAGTGCCACAGCAAACTGGGGGAATTCACCCCTCCACTTT. This sequence encodes CASSATANWGNSPLHF. The variable domain in full, with the rest retrieved from reference TRBV5-1 and TRBJ1-6, is KAGVTQTPRYLIKTRGQQVTLSCSPISGHRSVSWYQQTPGQGLQFLFEYFSETQRNKGNFPGRFSGRQFSNSRSEMNVSTLELGDSALYLCASSATANWGNSPLHFGNGTRLTVT.

This clonotype was detected many times. The rearrangement uses TRBV6-2 or TRBV6-3 and TRBJ2-1; D may be TRBD2 (7 bases). The CDR3 is 17 residues long. Trimming pared 2 bases from V and 6 bases from J, leaving 20 bases between. CDR1 and CDR2 from the germline V gene are MNHEY and SVGEGT. The chain's CDR3 is CASSYPHWGGSSNEQFF. The DNA for the CDR3 is TGTGCCAGCAGTTACCCCCATTGGGGGGGCAGTTCCAATGAGCAGTTCTTC.

This clonotype was seen a few times. This chain uses TRBV6-5 with TRBJ1-5; no clear D. The ends were cut back, 3 bases at V and 6 bases at J, with 12 bases in the middle. The germline V gene encodes CDR1 MNHEY and CDR2 SVGAGI. The CDR3 loop spans 14 amino acids. The CDR3: CASSYAWGGQPQHF. DNA for the CDR3: TGTGCCAGCAGTTATGCTTGGGGAGGTCAGCCCCAGCATTTT.

This clonotype was recorded at least ten times. This chain connects TRBV7-6 to TRBJ2-3, with 7 bases that match TRBD1. The V and J ends lost 5 bases and 2 bases, in that order; junction bases with no gene match: 4. This CDR3 region has 14 residues. CDR1 SGHVS and CDR2 FNYEAQ come from the germline V gene. CDR3 residues: CASSPGQDTDTQYF. DNA of the CDR3: TGTGCCAGCAGCCCTGGACAGGACACAGATACGCAGTATTTT. The full variable domain, its missing parts supplied by reference TRBV7-6 and TRBJ2-3, is GAGVSQSPRYKVTKRGQDVALRCDPISGHVSLYWYRQALGQGPEFLTYFNYEAQQDKSGLPNDRFSAERPEGSISTLTIQRTEQRDSAMYRCASSPGQDTDTQYFGPGTRLTVL.

This clonotype was picked up many times. The chain combines TRBV5-1 with TRBJ2-5; D is perhaps TRBD1 or TRBD2 (5 bases each). CDR3 length equals 14 residues. CDR1 and CDR2 (germline): SGHRS, YFSETQ. V was shortened by 0 bases and J by 3 bases, with 9 bases between the two germline ends. In DNA, the CDR3 is TGCGCCAGCAGCTTGGAAGTGGGGGAAGAGACCCAGTACTTC. Translation: CASSLEVGEETQYF.

This clonotype showed up many times. This chain joins TRBV5-5 and TRBJ2-3; D uncertain. CDR3 length: 14 amino acids. V was clipped by 4 bases and J by 2 bases, with 11 bases between them. Germline V gene data show CDR1 as SGHKS and CDR2 as YYEKEE (reference sequence). The CDR3 nucleotides are TGTGCCAGCAGCGCCGGGTTCTCCACAGATACGCAGTATTTT. It specifies CASSAGFSTDTQYF.